These 20 T cell receptor beta chains share one sample of origin, sequenced in a study of blood T cells in healthy people across ages. Combining a sample-barcoded 5' primer with a J-beta primer mix, a second PCR ran for roughly 7 to 11 cycles. MiXCR was run by TCRdb on the 5' RACE reads, yielding one entry per CDR3 protein. The sample shows 1.2 million to 1.5 million distinct CDR3 sequences, around two fifths of them seen only once. Sequencing was performed on blood. The receptors stem from a woman younger than 35 in good health.

With respect to this clonotype: One junction end does not reproduce the germline sequence, and a read error may be involved. The chain couples TRBV3-1 to TRBJ1-5, with TRBD1 as a possible D gene (6 bases). Germline CDR1 and CDR2: LGHDT and YNNKEL (reference sequence). The CDR3 consists of 15 residues. Written as DNA, the CDR3 is TGTGCCGGCAGTCCGGACAGCAATAGCAATCAGCCCCAGCATTTT. This translates into CAGSPDSNSNQPQHF. Supplemented by reference TRBV3-1 and TRBJ1-5, the full variable domain reads DTAVSQTPKYLVTQMGNDKSIKCEQNLGHDTMYWYKQDSKKFLKIMFSYNNKELIINETVPNRFSPKSPDKAHLNLHINSLELGDSAVYFCAGSPDSNSNQPQHFGDGTRLSIL.

The rearrangement uses TRBV20-1 and TRBJ1-2, with a possible D match to TRBD1 (5 bases). This CDR3 is 15 amino acids long. CDR1 is DFQATT and CDR2 is SNEGSKA in the germline V gene (reference sequence). The V end lost 2 bases, the J end lost 4 bases, and 17 bases lay between the germline ends. The CDR3 here is CSARYQGPNRYGYTF. DNA for the CDR3: TGCAGTGCTAGATATCAGGGACCGAATCGCTATGGCTACACCTTC.

The chain carries TRBV27 and TRBJ1-1; D is ambiguous. This CDR3 region has 14 residues. V was pared by 10 bases and J by 4 bases, with 19 bases between. CDR1 and CDR2 from the germline V gene are MNHEY and SMNVEV (reference sequence). The CDR3 DNA is TGTGCCACCTCGAGGGAGGACGGAGGCACTGAAGCTTTCTTT. Residues: CATSREDGGTEAFF.

This chain links TRBV10-3 with TRBJ2-2; 11 nucleotides agree with TRBD2. This CDR3 is 16 amino acids long. CDR1 ENHRY and CDR2 SYGVKD come from the germline V gene. CDR3: CTTQSSGGSNTGELFF. The CDR3, as DNA: TGTACCACTCAATCTAGCGGGGGGTCGAACACCGGGGAGCTGTTTTTT.

J is TRBJ2-5 and V is TRBV20-1; 9 nucleotides match TRBD1. TRBJ2-7 matches the DNA end more closely, so the J call is doubtful. CDR1 and CDR2 (germline): DFQATT, SNEGSKA (reference sequence). The CDR3 spans 15 residues. The chain's CDR3 is CSAGAAGTGYYEQYF. CDR3 coding DNA: TGCAGTGCAGGAGCCGCCGGGACAGGGTACTACGAGCAGTACTTC.

The chain couples TRBV27 to TRBJ2-7, with D unresolved. The CDR3 runs to 15 residues. Deletions cut 5 bases from V and 2 bases from J, with 16 bases between. The germline V gene encodes CDR1 MNHEY and CDR2 SMNVEV (reference sequence). The CDR3 region has the DNA TGTGCCAGCAGTCCGTCTGCGTACCCTACCTACGAGCAGTACTTC. This translates into CASSPSAYPTYEQYF.

This clonotype was seen a handful of times. The chain combines TRBV20-1 with TRBJ1-5; D is ambiguous. Per germline, CDR1 DFQATT and CDR2 SNEGSKA (reference sequence). The CDR3 is made up of 14 amino acids. V lost 3 bases and J 0 bases, leaving 9 bases between the germline ends. CDR3 amino acids: CSASLAGSNQPQHF. CDR3 bases: TGCAGTGCTAGCTTAGCGGGTAGCAATCAGCCCCAGCATTTT.

This CDR3 reads CSANYIGGGSTGELFF. The CDR3 DNA sequence: TGCAGTGCTAACTACATAGGAGGGGGGTCGACCGGGGAGCTGTTTTTT. V usage is TRBV20-1 and J usage is TRBJ2-2, with D perhaps given as TRBD1 or TRBD2 (6 bases each). V shed 4 bases and J shed 5 bases, with 20 bases lying between them. Germline V gene sequence: CDR1 DFQATT, CDR2 SNEGSKA (reference sequence). This CDR3 is 16 amino acids long.

This clonotype was counted a few times. The J gene is TRBJ1-1, the V gene TRBV12-3 or TRBV12-4; maybe TRBD1 (5 bases). The CDR3 has 14 amino acids. Trimming stripped 7 bases from V and 5 bases from J, with 17 bases between. The CDR3 DNA reads as TGTGCCAGCACCTACGGGGGGGGAGGGACTGAAGCTTTCTTT. As protein: CASTYGGGGTEAFF.

This chain uses TRBV5-1 with TRBJ2-7; TRBD1 might be the D (6 bases). V was cut by 4 bases and J by 3 bases, with 20 bases left in between. The CDR3 length is 16 residues. In germline, CDR1 is SGHRS, CDR2 YFSETQ. The CDR3 is CASSPGPTGPNYEQYF. CDR3 DNA sequence: TGCGCCAGCAGCCCCGGGCCGACAGGCCCAAACTACGAGCAGTACTTC.

Only a few counts were recorded for this clonotype. The V call is TRBV29-1, the J call TRBJ2-7, with 10 bases aligning to TRBD1. J was trimmed by 7 bases and V by 7 bases; bases with no gene match: 10. CDR3 length equals 13 residues. Germline V gene lookup returns CDR1 SQVTM and CDR2 ANQGSEA. CDR3 sequence: CSATGTGVEEQYF. The CDR3 DNA reads as TGCAGCGCAACCGGGACAGGGGTAGAAGAGCAGTACTTC.

A single count supports this clonotype. J is TRBJ2-2 and V is TRBV27; D perhaps matches TRBD1 (5 bases). Germline assignment: CDR1 MNHEY and CDR2 SMNVEV (reference sequence). This CDR3 comprises 15 residues. V lost 8 bases to trimming and J lost 2 bases, with 15 bases between them. CDR3 coding DNA: TGTGCCAGCGGTACAGGATCCCGTAACACCGGGGAGCTGTTTTTT. Translated, it gives CASGTGSRNTGELFF.

This clonotype was seen only a few times. The chain uses TRBV3-1 and TRBJ2-7; unclear D gene. V lost 4 bases, J lost 6 bases, and 16 bases lay in between. The CDR3 has 14 amino acids. The germline V gene has CDR1 LGHDT and CDR2 YNNKEL (reference sequence). CDR3: CASSLTPSGAEQYF. CDR3 coding DNA: TGTGCCAGCAGCCTGACTCCCTCCGGAGCCGAGCAGTACTTC.

The chain employs TRBV7-6 and TRBJ1-2, with D possibly TRBD1 on 6 matching bases. Germline V lookup: CDR1 SGHVS, CDR2 FNYEAQ. V dropped 3 bases and J dropped 6 bases, with 17 bases sitting between them. This CDR3 contains 15 residues. The CDR3 nucleotides are TGTGCCAGCAGCTTTAGGACAGACCTTAGGGATGGCTACACCTTC. Protein sequence: CASSFRTDLRDGYTF.

The chain recombines TRBV4-1 with TRBJ2-3; a weak D match, TRBD2 (7 bases). There are 18 residues in the CDR3. The V end was cut by 3 bases, the J end by 1 base, with 20 bases between. Germline CDR1 and CDR2: MGHRA and YSYEKL. Here the CDR3 DNA reads TGCGCCAGCAGCCATGGCAGGGAGAGGGGGGGCGGCACAGATACGCAGTATTTT. Translating it yields CASSHGRERGGGTDTQYF.

This clonotype was observed a few times. V gene TRBV28 combines with J gene TRBJ2-1; D may be TRBD2 (5 bases). The V and J ends lost 3 bases and 4 bases respectively, with 7 bases between them. This CDR3 is built from 13 residues. The germline CDR1 and CDR2 sequences are MDHEN and SYDVKM. The chain's CDR3 is CASSFRRYNEQFF. Here the CDR3 DNA reads TGTGCCAGCAGTTTCCGGAGGTACAATGAGCAGTTCTTC.

A few counts support this clonotype. The rearrangement joins TRBV20-1 to TRBJ2-3; D is ambiguous. Germline V lookup: CDR1 DFQATT, CDR2 SNEGSKA (reference sequence). CDR3 size: 15 residues. Trimming removed 3 bases at V and 6 bases at J, with 19 bases between. The CDR3 spells CSARISGGVGDTQYF. Written as DNA, the CDR3 is TGCAGTGCTAGGATCTCGGGCGGTGTTGGGGATACGCAGTATTTT.

The rearrangement joins TRBV20-1 to TRBJ2-1, with D possibly called TRBD1 or TRBD2 (5 bases each). Germline values: CDR1 DFQATT, CDR2 SNEGSKA (reference sequence). The CDR3 spans 13 residues. V was shortened by 1 base and J by 4 bases, with 8 bases between the two germline ends. The CDR3 coding sequence is TGCAGTGCTAGAGTTGGGACGTACAATGAGCAGTTCTTC. Translation gives CSARVGTYNEQFF.

The chain carries TRBV3-1 and TRBJ2-5, with D perhaps matching TRBD2 (6 bases). The J call is in doubt because the DNA end fits TRBJ2-7 better. There are 16 residues in the CDR3. Germline values: CDR1 LGHDT, CDR2 YNNKEL (reference sequence). The CDR3 nucleotides are TGTGCCAGCAGCCAAGAGGCAAGAGGGAGGTTGGGCGAGCAGTACTTC. As protein: CASSQEARGRLGEQYF.

A few counts support this clonotype. The chain joins TRBV7-2 to TRBJ2-7, with a tentative D call TRBD2 (6 bases). The CDR3 runs 15 residues. Germline V lookup: CDR1 SGHTA, CDR2 FQGNSA. V was clipped by 5 bases and J by 0 bases, with 14 bases between them. The CDR3 reads CASSPGTRSSYEQYF. CDR3 DNA sequence: TGTGCCAGCAGCCCCGGGACTCGTAGCTCCTACGAGCAGTACTTC. Filled out from reference TRBV7-2 and TRBJ2-7, the complete variable domain reads GAGVSQSPSNKVTEKGKDVELRCDPISGHTALYWYRQSLGQGLEFLIYFQGNSAPDKSGLPSDRFSAERTGGSVSTLTIQRTQQEDSAVYLCASSPGTRSSYEQYFGPGTRLTVT.